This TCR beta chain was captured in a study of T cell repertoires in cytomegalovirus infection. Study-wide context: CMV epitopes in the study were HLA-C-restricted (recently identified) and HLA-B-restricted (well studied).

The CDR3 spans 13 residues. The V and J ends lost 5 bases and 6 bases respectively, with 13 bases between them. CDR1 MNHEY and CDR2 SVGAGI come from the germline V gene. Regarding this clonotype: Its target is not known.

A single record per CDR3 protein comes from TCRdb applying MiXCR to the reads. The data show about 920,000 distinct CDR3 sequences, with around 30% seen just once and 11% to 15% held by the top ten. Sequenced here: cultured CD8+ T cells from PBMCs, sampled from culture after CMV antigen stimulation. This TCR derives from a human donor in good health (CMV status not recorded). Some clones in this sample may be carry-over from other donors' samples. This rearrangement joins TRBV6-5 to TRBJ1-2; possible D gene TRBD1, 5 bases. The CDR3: CASSADGGDGYTF. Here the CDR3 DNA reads TGTGCCAGCAGTGCGGACGGAGGGGATGGCTACACCTTC.